The rows below give T cell receptor beta chains drawn from one sample of a study of blood T cell repertoires in COVID-19. Produced via immunoSEQ multiplex PCR; TCRdb's table is partial and in-frame only. The sample gives some 55,000 clones, approximately 89% of which show up once; 6% to 8.5% is in the top ten. The sample was peripheral blood. These receptors originate from a man in his 60s with acute or convalescent COVID-19. Both conserved end residues are part of each CDR3. Each record gives: clone size, D gene, V gene, J gene, CDR3 protein, CDR3 DNA. A D gene is named only where the DNA matches it firmly. Clone size is not always given. Where it is, it says once, few, many or a class for expanded clones.

-	TRBD1	TRBV27	TRBJ1-4	CASSSRTGSNEKLFF	TGTGCCAGCAGTTCCCGGACAGGGTCAAATGAAAAACTGTTTTTT
-	-	TRBV18	TRBJ1-5	CASSPRGRNQPQHF	TGTGCCAGCTCACCGCGGGGGCGGAATCAGCCCCAGCATTTT
-	TRBD2	TRBV9	TRBJ2-3	CASSVGTSGVTDTQYF	TGTGCCAGCAGCGTAGGGACTAGCGGGGTAACAGATACGCAGTATTTT
-	TRBD1	TRBV4-1	TRBJ1-1	CASSQSYFRQGKDTEAFF	TGCGCCAGCAGCCAATCCTATTTTCGACAGGGTAAGGACACTGAAGCTTTCTTT
once	-	TRBV3-1/TRBV3-2	TRBJ1-1	CASSQEGRWTEAFF	TGTGCCAGCAGCCAAGAAGGGAGGTGGACTGAAGCTTTCTTT
-	TRBD1	TRBV13	TRBJ1-3	CASSFDRGAGNTIYF	TGTGCCAGCAGCTTCGACAGGGGAGCTGGAAACACCATATATTTT
-	TRBD2	TRBV9	TRBJ2-2	CASSVGSSGTGELFF	TGTGCCAGCAGCGTAGGTAGTAGCGGGACCGGGGAGCTGTTTTTT
once	TRBD1	TRBV7-2	TRBJ1-2	CASSFSYRDSDGYTF	TGTGCCAGCAGCTTTTCTTACCGGGACAGTGATGGCTACACCTTC
-	-	TRBV4-2	TRBJ1-2	CASSQDRDFPYGYTF	TGTGCCAGCAGCCAAGATCGGGACTTCCCTTATGGCTACACCTTC
-	-	TRBV19	TRBJ2-3	CAIGGDTQYF	TGTGCCATCGGCGGGGATACGCAGTATTTT
-	-	TRBV5-1	TRBJ2-5	CASSHDQGGRGETQYF	TGCGCCAGCAGCCACGACCAAGGGGGACGCGGAGAGACCCAGTACTTC
-	TRBD1	TRBV5-1	TRBJ2-5	CASSSTSLRQGISIETQYF	TGCGCCAGCAGCTCCACTAGCCTCCGACAGGGGATTTCTATTGAGACCCAGTACTTC
-	TRBD1	TRBV13	TRBJ1-1	CASSLIDRGEAFF	TGTGCCAGCAGCCTTATTGACAGGGGGGAGGCTTTCTTT
-	TRBD1	TRBV18	TRBJ1-1	CASSQTGRDTEAFF	TGTGCCAGCTCACAGACAGGGCGCGACACTGAAGCTTTCTTT
-	TRBD2	TRBV6-5	TRBJ2-2	CASSYSSGGSTGELFF	TGTGCCAGCAGTTACTCCAGCGGGGGCTCCACCGGGGAGCTGTTTTTT
-	TRBD1	TRBV6-2/TRBV6-3	TRBJ1-4	CASSRGQGVNEKLFF	TGTGCCAGCAGTCGCGGACAGGGAGTTAATGAAAAACTGTTTTTT
-	-	TRBV10-3	TRBJ2-7	CAISDSYEQYF	TGTGCCATCAGTGACTCGTACGAGCAGTACTTC
-	TRBD2	TRBV10-3	TRBJ2-1	CAISESGLAGNLYNEQFF	TGTGCCATCAGTGAGTCCGGACTAGCGGGCAACCTTTACAATGAGCAGTTCTTC
-	-	TRBV18	TRBJ1-1	CASSRQSAVTEAFF	TGTGCCAGCTCACGACAGAGCGCGGTCACTGAAGCTTTCTTT
-	-	TRBV7-6	TRBJ1-3	CASTPSSSGNTIYF	TGTGCCAGCACCCCGAGTAGTTCTGGAAACACCATATATTTT
-	TRBD1	TRBV10-2	TRBJ1-6	CASSKDRASPLHF	TGCGCCAGCAGTAAGGACAGGGCTTCACCCCTCCACTTT
-	-	TRBV13	TRBJ1-1	CASSYALRPTYGDTEAFF	TGTGCCAGCAGCTACGCCCTACGGCCGACGTATGGAGACACTGAAGCTTTCTTT
-	-	TRBV5-4	TRBJ2-7	CASELRGSYEQYF	TGTGCCTCGGAACTACGGGGATCCTACGAGCAGTACTTC
-	TRBD1	TRBV5-1	TRBJ2-5	CASSLGGTGFVETQYF	TGCGCCAGCAGCTTGGGCGGGACAGGGTTCGTGGAGACCCAGTACTTC
few	-	TRBV13	TRBJ1-2	CASSFGGPDGYTF	TGTGCCAGCAGCTTTGGAGGTCCTGATGGCTACACCTTC
-	TRBD2	TRBV27	TRBJ2-7	CASSFGTSYEQYF	TGTGCCAGCAGTTTCGGGACTAGTTACGAGCAGTACTTC
-	TRBD1	TRBV18	TRBJ1-5	CASSPGQDNQPQHF	TGTGCCAGCTCACCAGGACAGGACAATCAGCCCCAGCATTTT
-	-	TRBV3-1/TRBV3-2	TRBJ1-2	CASSQGLQNYGYTF	TGTGCCAGCAGCCAAGGGCTACAGAACTATGGCTACACCTTC
-	TRBD2	TRBV2	TRBJ2-7	CASSPGGADVYEQYF	TGTGCCAGCAGCCCCGGGGGGGCCGATGTGTACGAGCAGTACTTC
-	-	TRBV3-1/TRBV3-2	TRBJ1-2	CASSQDGRVAYTF	TGTGCCAGCAGCCAAGATGGCAGGGTGGCCTACACCTTC
once	TRBD1	TRBV10-2	TRBJ1-1	CASSDLGQGASTEAFF	TGCGCCAGCAGTGACTTGGGACAGGGGGCGAGCACTGAAGCTTTCTTT
-	-	TRBV19	TRBJ1-2	CASMDSGGFYGYTF	TGTGCCAGTATGGATTCCGGAGGGTTCTATGGCTACACCTTC
-	TRBD1	TRBV7-3	TRBJ1-2	CASSLTPGGGYTF	TGTGCCAGCAGCTTAACCCCAGGGGGTGGCTACACCTTC
once	TRBD2	TRBV19	TRBJ2-3	CASSTQTSGGTNTQYF	TGTGCCAGTAGTACGCAAACTAGCGGGGGGACTAATACGCAGTATTTT
-	-	TRBV6-6	TRBJ1-5	CASSGALAGRTEPQHF	TGTGCCAGCAGCGGAGCTCTGGCAGGGCGGACGGAGCCCCAGCATTTT
-	TRBD1	TRBV10-3	TRBJ1-1	CAISESQGGEAFF	TGTGCCATCAGTGAGTCCCAAGGGGGCGAAGCTTTCTTT
-	-	TRBV9	TRBJ2-2	CASSVEGVGELFF	TGTGCCAGCAGCGTAGAGGGGGTCGGGGAGCTGTTTTTT
-	-	TRBV30	TRBJ1-6	CAWSGQYGVSPLHF	TGTGCCTGGAGCGGACAGTACGGTGTTTCACCCCTCCACTTT
-	TRBD1	TRBV5-1	TRBJ1-1	CASSRGDSEAFF	TGCGCCAGCAGCCGTGGGGACAGTGAAGCTTTCTTT
-	TRBD1	TRBV12-3/TRBV12-4	TRBJ1-4	CASSLYRGEKLFF	TGTGCCAGCAGTCTGTACAGGGGTGAAAAACTGTTTTTT
once	TRBD1	TRBV5-4	TRBJ1-3	CASSLGGQGENTIYF	TGTGCCAGCAGCTTGGGGGGACAGGGAGAAAACACCATATATTTT
-	TRBD1	TRBV7-2	TRBJ2-7	CASSYTGTGSYEQYF	TGTGCCAGCAGCTATACCGGGACAGGCTCCTACGAGCAGTACTTC
once	-	TRBV4-3	TRBJ1-6	CASSQDSGSGYNSPLHF	TGCGCCAGCAGCCAAGATTCGGGATCTGGATATAATTCACCCCTCCACTTT
-	-	TRBV9	TRBJ2-1	CASSPPDGRPLNEQFF	TGTGCCAGCAGCCCGCCCGATGGGAGGCCGCTCAATGAGCAGTTCTTC
-	-	TRBV19	TRBJ1-2	CASSIGGLDGYTF	TGTGCCAGTAGTATAGGGGGCCTGGATGGCTACACCTTC
-	TRBD1	TRBV30	TRBJ1-5	CAWSAIAGQGNQPQHF	TGTGCCTGGAGTGCTATTGCGGGACAGGGTAATCAGCCCCAGCATTTT
-	-	TRBV6-2/TRBV6-3	TRBJ2-3	CASSSRVTDTQYF	TGTGCCAGCAGTTCCAGGGTCACAGATACGCAGTATTTT
-	-	TRBV9	TRBJ1-6	CASSVVGDSPLHF	TGTGCCAGCAGCGTAGTCGGTGATTCACCCCTCCACTTT
-	TRBD1	TRBV4-1	TRBJ2-7	CASSQAYGTGTNYEQYF	TGCGCCAGCAGCCAAGCCTATGGGACAGGTACTAACTACGAGCAGTACTTC
-	-	TRBV4-3	TRBJ1-5	CASSQDHGVMNQPQHF	TGCGCCAGCAGCCAAGATCACGGGGTAATGAATCAGCCCCAGCATTTT
-	TRBD2	TRBV11-3	TRBJ2-1	CASSRLAGANNEQFF	TGTGCCAGCAGTCGTCTAGCGGGGGCCAACAATGAGCAGTTCTTC
-	-	TRBV21-1	TRBJ1-3	CASEIPGQTSGNTIYF	TGTGCCAGTGAAATTCCGGGACAGACTTCTGGAAACACCATATATTTT
-	TRBD1	TRBV9	TRBJ2-5	CASNPGGLETQYF	TGTGCCAGCAACCCAGGGGGCCTCGAGACCCAGTACTTC
few	-	TRBV18	TRBJ1-3	CASSADSGNTIYF	TGTGCCAGCTCAGCAGACTCTGGAAACACCATATATTTT